The 14 T cell receptor beta chains below were found in one sample sequenced in a study of human T cells and chemical hapten exposure. Specified time point: patch test 3, about 24 weeks after DPC sensitization. As for treatment: therapeutic diphenylcyclopropenone sensitization with weekly scalp DPC. A single record per CDR3 protein comes from TCRdb applying MiXCR to the RACE reads. The sample records some 170,000 distinct CDR3 sequences, roughly 26% being singletons. Sequencing was performed on whole blood, taken in connection with sensitization to the hapten diphenylcyclopropenone (DPC). These receptors came from a young woman with alopecia areata. Some clones in this sample may be carry-over from other donors' samples.

This clonotype was counted only a few times. The chain uses TRBV4-3 and TRBJ2-7, with D unclear. Looked up from germline, CDR1 is LGHNA and CDR2 is YSLEER. The CDR3 is made up of 14 amino acids. V lost 0 bases and J lost 1, with 7 bases in between. CDR3 nucleotide sequence: TGCGCCAGCAGCCAAGATAGGGTTTCCTACGAGCAGTACTTC. Translated: CASSQDRVSYEQYF.

There are many counts of this clonotype. Here the CDR3 reads CASRTSGANTGELFF. Here the CDR3 DNA reads TGTGCCAGCAGGACCTCAGGGGCTAACACCGGGGAGCTGTTTTTT. The chain employs TRBV28 and TRBJ2-2, with D tentatively TRBD1 (6 bases). The germline V gene encodes CDR1 MDHEN and CDR2 SYDVKM. The CDR3 contains 15 residues. Between the trimmed V and J ends, which lost 6 bases and 2 bases, there was a span of 13 bases.

The chain uses TRBV7-9 and TRBJ2-4, with D possibly matching TRBD1 (6 bases). This CDR3 is built from 15 residues. Germline lookup yields CDR1 SEHNR and CDR2 FQNEAQ (reference sequence). V was trimmed by 6 bases and J by 1 base, leaving 13 bases between them. This CDR3 is CASSPGVGAKNIQYF. As DNA, the CDR3 is TGTGCCAGCAGTCCAGGGGTCGGGGCCAAAAACATTCAGTACTTC.

The chain joins TRBV11-2 to TRBJ2-1, with TRBD2 matching over 12 bases. Germline values: CDR1 SGHAT, CDR2 FQNNGV. CDR3 size: 16 residues. With 5 bases clipped from V and 4 bases from J, the junction kept 6 bases outside the gene matches. The CDR3 loop reads CASSPQTSGGYNEQFF. The CDR3 nucleotides read TGTGCCAGCAGCCCGCAGACTAGCGGGGGTTACAATGAGCAGTTCTTC.

This clonotype was observed a few times. For the CDR3, the DNA is TGTGCCAGCAGTGTGGTTACAGAAAATCAGCCCCAGCATTTT. Encoded protein: CASSVVTENQPQHF. The chain recombines TRBV6-2 or TRBV6-3 with TRBJ1-5; D call uncertain. This CDR3 has 14 amino acids. V lost 5 bases and J lost 4, with 12 bases in between. CDR1 is MNHEY and CDR2 is SVGEGT in the germline V gene.

There are a few counts of this clonotype. The V call is TRBV29-1, the J call TRBJ1-2; unclear D gene. Trimming left V 0 bases short and J 1 base short, with 9 bases between. CDR1 and CDR2 from the germline V gene are SQVTM and ANQGSEA. The CDR3 consists of 14 residues. The CDR3 is CSVEDLRVNYGYTF. The CDR3 coding sequence is TGCAGCGTTGAAGATCTTCGAGTTAACTATGGCTACACCTTC.

This chain connects TRBV4-1 to TRBJ1-3; D call uncertain. This CDR3 comprises 15 residues. CDR1 MGHRA and CDR2 YSYEKL come from the germline V gene. V was clipped by 0 bases and J by 0 bases, with 6 bases between them. CDR3 DNA: TGCGCCAGCAGCCAAGAGCCTTCCTCTGGAAACACCATATATTTT. Residues: CASSQEPSSGNTIYF.

The chain joins TRBV10-3 to TRBJ2-5; 8 nucleotides line up with TRBD1. CDR1 is ENHRY and CDR2 is SYGVKD in the germline V gene. The CDR3 consists of 15 residues. Trimming took 3 bases from V and 0 from J; bases not matched to a gene: 3. This CDR3 is CAISDPDRDQETQYF. CDR3 sequence (DNA): TGTGCCATCAGTGACCCGGACAGGGACCAAGAGACCCAGTACTTC.

The chain employs TRBV9 and TRBJ1-1, with unresolved D. V lost 4 bases and J 2 bases, leaving 9 bases between the germline ends. The CDR3 extends over 13 amino acids. Germline V gene lookup returns CDR1 SGDLS and CDR2 YYNGEE. CDR3 in amino acids: CASSSRLNTEAFF. DNA for the CDR3: TGTGCCAGCAGCAGTCGGCTAAACACTGAAGCTTTCTTT.

The table lists this clonotype with a few counts. This rearrangement joins TRBV27 to TRBJ2-1; no reliable D call. CDR1 is MNHEY and CDR2 is SMNVEV in the germline V gene (reference sequence). The CDR3 is made up of 16 amino acids. V was clipped by 4 bases and J by 0 bases, with 13 bases between them. CDR3 amino acids: CASSSPTDNSYNEQFF. CDR3 bases: TGTGCCAGCAGTTCCCCCACGGATAACTCCTACAATGAGCAGTTCTTC.

The chain recombines TRBV4-3 with TRBJ2-1; D might be TRBD1 (5 bases). Germline assignment: CDR1 LGHNA and CDR2 YSLEER. Trimming shortened V by 4 bases and J by 7 bases, and 14 bases separated the two germline ends. This CDR3 region has 14 residues. The CDR3 loop is CASSPGWRYNEQFF. DNA of the CDR3: TGCGCCAGCAGCCCAGGGTGGCGGTATAATGAGCAGTTCTTC.

This clonotype showed up just a few times. CDR3 loop: CASSSQNLGTDYTF. The CDR3 coding sequence is TGTGCCAGCAGCTCCCAAAACCTCGGGACAGACTACACCTTC. V gene TRBV9 combines with J gene TRBJ1-2, with 7 bases that match TRBD1. The CDR3 runs to 14 residues. The germline gives CDR1 SGDLS, CDR2 YYNGEE. V dropped 4 bases and J dropped 10; count of bases not matched to a gene: 13.

This clonotype has more than one count but fewer than ten. J is TRBJ2-6 and V is TRBV5-8, with no clear D. The CDR3 length is 15 residues. Germline V lookup: CDR1 SGHTS, CDR2 YDEGEE. With 0 bases removed from V and 4 bases from J, the gap between germline ends came to 8 bases. The CDR3 loop is CASSLVGTGANVLTF. CDR3 DNA sequence: TGTGCCAGCAGCTTGGTGGGTACCGGGGCCAACGTCCTGACTTTC.

The chain recombines TRBV29-1 with TRBJ1-3; tentatively, D is TRBD1 (5 bases). The germline CDR1 and CDR2 sequences are SQVTM and ANQGSEA. Trimming took 0 bases from V and 6 from J, leaving 9 bases between them. This CDR3 has 13 amino acids. CDR3 sequence: CSVEEGDSNTIYF. The CDR3 nucleotides are TGCAGCGTTGAAGAAGGGGACTCAAACACCATATATTTT. The full variable domain, in which reference TRBV29-1 and TRBJ1-3 provide the parts outside the CDR3, is SAVISQKPSRDICQRGTSLTIQCQVDSQVTMMFWYRQQPGQSLTLIATANQGSEATYESGFVIDKFPISRPNLTFSTLTVSNMSPEDSSIYLCSVEEGDSNTIYFGEGSWLTVV.